This T cell receptor (beta chain) is from a study of T cells in Graves' hyperthyroidism and ophthalmopathy. The TCR beta CDR3 regions underwent amplification using RNA transcripts as the source. TCR CDR3 underwent first-round RT-PCR with the HTBI primer set. TCRdb itself ran the multiplex PCR reads through MiXCR, one entry per CDR3 protein. The table lists under 550,000 distinct CDR3 sequences, just under 20% of them singletons. Study-wide points: In the analysis, a 13 V-J model separated ophthalmopathy from stable hyperthyroidism.

Turning to this clonotype: Its antigen is unknown.

Patients with ophthalmopathy all had a Clinical Activity Score of at least 3, a NOSPECS grade of at least 4 and duration under 3 months. The diagnostic basis comprised clinical symptoms, serum thyroxine and TRAb, thyroid ultrasound and orbital computed tomography. This TCR derives from a man aged 40-55 years with Graves' ophthalmopathy. Sequenced input: blood.

DNA of the CDR3: TGTGCCAGCAGTTTAGGTCGGACAGGGGATGGAAACACCATATATTTT. Translation: CASSLGRTGDGNTIYF. The J gene is TRBJ1-3, the V gene TRBV12-3 or TRBV12-4, with 9 bases lining up with TRBD1. The CDR3 has 16 residues. V shed 1 base and J 3 bases; nucleotides not matched to a gene: 4.